This passage covers 4 T cell receptor beta chains from one sample sequenced in a study of T cell responses to AZD1222 COVID-19 vaccine. Generated by immunoSEQ multiplex PCR, the TCRdb table keeps only in-frame clones and is missing some. This sample has under 200,000 clones, with 88% found just once. The sequenced sample was peripheral blood, obtained 28 days after the second AZD1222 dose. These receptors came from an adult who received the AZD1222 COVID-19 vaccine.

The gene calls are TRBV24-1 and TRBJ2-4; 10 bases line up with TRBD1. V was pared by 7 bases and J by 7 bases, with 6 bases of the junction left unmatched. Looked up from germline, CDR1 is KGHDR and CDR2 is SFDVKD. This CDR3 has 14 residues. CDR3 region: CATSDDRGRNIQYF. The CDR3 DNA sequence: TGTGCCACCAGCGATGACAGGGGGCGGAACATTCAGTACTTC.

There are a few counts of this clone. The chain combines TRBV27 with TRBJ2-1; 10 nucleotides match TRBD2. The length of the CDR3 is 16 residues. The germline V gene has CDR1 MNHEY and CDR2 SMNVEV (reference sequence). V was clipped by 4 bases and J by 4 bases; unmatched bases: 7. CDR3 loop: CASSSFSGRGYNEQFF. In DNA, the CDR3 is TGTGCCAGCAGTTCCTTCAGCGGGAGGGGGTACAATGAGCAGTTCTTC.

The chain couples TRBV7-3 to TRBJ2-5; 9 bases agree with TRBD2. The CDR3 covers 15 residues. Germline CDR1 and CDR2: SGHTA and FQGTGA. V lost 2 bases to trimming and J lost 5 bases; unmatched junction nucleotides: 6. The CDR3 DNA follows: TGTGCCAGCAGCTTAGGTAGCGGGAGAAGGGAGACCCAGTACTTC. It is translated as CASSLGSGRRETQYF.

J is TRBJ2-2 and V is TRBV24-1; 7 nucleotides line up with TRBD1. This CDR3 has 13 residues. The germline gives CDR1 KGHDR, CDR2 SFDVKD. With V trimmed by 5 bases and J by 5 bases, 1 base remained unmatched. CDR3 sequence: CATSARGTGELFF. CDR3 bases: TGTGCCACCAGTGCCAGGGGGACCGGGGAGCTGTTTTTT.